These T cell receptor beta chains were read from a single sample in a study of blood T cells in healthy people across ages. TCRdb re-called the 5' RACE reads with MiXCR, one entry per CDR3 protein. The repertoire holds roughly 680,000 distinct CDR3 sequences, with more than 40% as singletons. The material sequenced was blood. These receptors came from a woman in her sixties or seventies in good health. The CDR3 runs from the conserved cysteine through the conserved F or W. The D gene is left open where the match is weak. The listing skips clone size in some rows; elsewhere it reads once, few, many or a size class.

d_call j_call clone_size v_call cdr3_nt cdr3_aa
- TRBJ1-2 - TRBV3-1 TGTGCCAGCAGCCTCCGGGGGGTGAGGGTCGGTGGCTACACCTTC CASSLRGVRVGGYTF
TRBD2 TRBJ2-1 - TRBV12-3/TRBV12-4 TGTGCCAGCAGTCCCGGGACTAGCGGGGGCCGGGAGCAGTTCTTC CASSPGTSGGREQFF
- TRBJ2-6 - TRBV18 TGTGCCAACTCACCGGACGGTGCTGCCAACGTCCTGACTTTC CANSPDGAANVLTF
- TRBJ2-1 - TRBV9 TGTGCCAGCAGCCGGACAGAGAAGGTATACAATGCGCAGTTCTTC CASSRTEKVYNAQFF
- TRBJ1-2 few TRBV12-3/TRBV12-4 TGTGCCAGCAGTTTACAGGAAGGGGGCTATGGCTACACCTTC CASSLQEGGYGYTF
TRBD1 TRBJ2-3 - TRBV14 TGTGCCAGCAGCCTTAGGACAGGAGACACAGATACGCAGTATTTT CASSLRTGDTDTQYF
TRBD2 TRBJ2-1 - TRBV20-1 TGCAGTGCTCGGACTAGCGGGGGGGCCGGTGAGCAGTTCTTC CSARTSGGAGEQFF
- TRBJ1-2 few TRBV29-1 TGCAGCGTTGGCAAGCAGGGTGGCTATGGCTACACCTTC CSVGKQGGYGYTF
- TRBJ2-5 - TRBV7-9 TGTGCCAGCACCGAGGAAGAGACCCAGTACTTC CASTEEETQYF
TRBD2 TRBJ2-3 few TRBV6-6 TGTGCCAGCAGTTACTCGACTAGCGGATTGGGAGATACGCAGTATTTT CASSYSTSGLGDTQYF
- TRBJ1-6 - TRBV7-2 TGTGCCAGCAACCCATCCGTGGATTCACCCCTCCACTTT CASNPSVDSPLHF
TRBD2 TRBJ2-5 few TRBV20-1 TGCAGTGCTAGGGAAGCGGGAGTAAGGGAGACCCAGTACTTC CSAREAGVRETQYF
- TRBJ2-7 many TRBV6-5 TGTGCCAGCAGTAACTCGTACGAGCAGTACTTC CASSNSYEQYF
- TRBJ2-7 - TRBV7-9 TGTGCCAGCGGCCCGGGACATCTAGACTACGAGCAGTACTTC CASGPGHLDYEQYF
TRBD1 TRBJ2-7 - TRBV19 TGTGCCAGTAGCCAAGGGACAGGGGGCGGCGAGCAGTACTTC CASSQGTGGGEQYF
TRBD1 TRBJ1-6 once TRBV27 TGTGCCAGCAGCGCGCCCGACCGGACAGGGGACGTTCGCCTCCACTTT CASSAPDRTGDVRLHF
TRBD2 TRBJ2-1 - TRBV5-1 TGCGCCAGCAGCCGGACTAGCGGGAGTATCCATGAGCAGTTCTTC CASSRTSGSIHEQFF
- TRBJ2-3 once TRBV6-5 TGTGCCAGCAGTCCCCGTGGAGTCCGCACAGATACGCAGTATTTT CASSPRGVRTDTQYF
- TRBJ1-5 - TRBV6-5 TGTGCCAGCAGACTTTTTCAGGGAGGCAATCAGCCCCAGCATTTT CASRLFQGGNQPQHF
TRBD2 TRBJ2-7 - TRBV28 TGTGCCAGCAGCCAAGAGCGGGAGGGTGGCTACGAGCAGTACTTC CASSQEREGGYEQYF
- TRBJ2-7 once TRBV5-1 TGCGCCAGCAGCTTATTATTTTCCGCCTACGAGCAGTACTTC CASSLLFSAYEQYF
- TRBJ2-5 - TRBV5-4 TGTGCCAGCAGCTTGGCCGCTCGGGAGACCCAGTACTTC CASSLAARETQYF
- TRBJ2-1 - TRBV11-3 TGTGCCAGCAGCTGGGGGACATCAGTCGACAATGAGCAGTTCTTC CASSWGTSVDNEQFF
TRBD1 TRBJ2-1 - TRBV28 TGTGCCAGCCTGGGACAGGAATACAATGAGCAGTTCTTC CASLGQEYNEQFF
- TRBJ2-5 - TRBV15 TGTGCCACCAGCAGGACACCTTACCGGGACGCTGGGGAGACCCAGTACTTC CATSRTPYRDAGETQYF
- TRBJ2-4 - TRBV4-3 TGCGCCAGCAGCCAAGTCGGTGATATTCAGTACTTC CASSQVGDIQYF
- TRBJ2-7 - TRBV4-3 TGCGCCAGCAGCCAAGCGAACAGGCCATACGAGCAGTACTTC CASSQANRPYEQYF
- TRBJ2-3 - TRBV20-1 TGCAGTGCTAGAGAGCCCCTGGCAGACACGCAGTATTTT CSAREPLADTQYF
- TRBJ1-1 - TRBV3-1 TGTGCCAGCAGCCAAGTGCAAGTGGGAGGGGCTGAAGCTTTCTTT CASSQVQVGGAEAFF
- TRBJ1-2 - TRBV7-2 TGTGCCTGCAGCTTAACCCCCGCTCGCTACACCTTC CACSLTPARYTF
- TRBJ2-1 - TRBV9 TGTGCCAGCAGCGTAGTTGGCGGGTATCGGGTTAGTGAGCAGTTCTTC CASSVVGGYRVSEQFF
- TRBJ2-1 - TRBV12-3/TRBV12-4 TGTGCCAGCAGCATCGATACAGGGAATAGTGAGCAGTTCTTC CASSIDTGNSEQFF
- TRBJ1-6 - TRBV4-1 TGCGCCAGCAGCCAAGTTCGTAATTCACCCCTCCACTTT CASSQVRNSPLHF
- TRBJ2-7 - TRBV2 TGTGCCAGCCTCGCGGGGTCCAGCTCCTACGAGCAGTACTTC CASLAGSSSYEQYF
- TRBJ1-5 - TRBV15 TGTGCCACCAGCAGATGGGCAGAACCGAGCAATCAGCCCCAGCATTTT CATSRWAEPSNQPQHF
- TRBJ2-7 few TRBV20-1 TGCAGTGCTAGTAAGCGTCAATGCGAGCAGTACTTC CSASKRQCEQYF
- TRBJ2-1 - TRBV5-1 TGCGCCAGCAGCTTGGCACTGACCGAGGGCTATGAGCAGTTCTTC CASSLALTEGYEQFF